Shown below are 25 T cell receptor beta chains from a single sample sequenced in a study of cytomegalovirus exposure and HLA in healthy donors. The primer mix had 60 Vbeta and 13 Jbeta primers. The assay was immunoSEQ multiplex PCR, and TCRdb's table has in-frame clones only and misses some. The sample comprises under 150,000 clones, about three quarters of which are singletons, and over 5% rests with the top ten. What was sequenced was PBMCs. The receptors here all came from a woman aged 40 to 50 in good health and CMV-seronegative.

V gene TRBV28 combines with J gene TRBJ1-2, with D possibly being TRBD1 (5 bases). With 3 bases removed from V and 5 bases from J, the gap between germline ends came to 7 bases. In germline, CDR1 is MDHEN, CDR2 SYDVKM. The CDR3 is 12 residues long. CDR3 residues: CASSLGRYGYTF. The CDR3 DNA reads TGTGCCAGCAGTTTGGGGCGGTATGGCTACACCTTC.

The CDR3 here is CASSLSGTQYF. The DNA for the CDR3 is TGTGCCAGCAGCCTTAGCGGTACGCAGTATTTT. V and J are TRBV7-2 and TRBJ2-3; weak D call: TRBD2 (6 bases). Germline V lookup: CDR1 SGHTA, CDR2 FQGNSA. The V and J ends lost 5 bases and 8 bases respectively, with 8 bases between them. CDR3 length equals 11 residues.

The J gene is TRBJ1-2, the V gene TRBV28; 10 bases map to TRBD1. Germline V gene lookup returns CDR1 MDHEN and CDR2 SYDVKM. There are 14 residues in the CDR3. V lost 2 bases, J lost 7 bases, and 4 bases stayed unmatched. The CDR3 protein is CASSLADRGFGYTF. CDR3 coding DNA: TGTGCCAGCAGTTTAGCGGACAGGGGGTTTGGCTACACCTTC.

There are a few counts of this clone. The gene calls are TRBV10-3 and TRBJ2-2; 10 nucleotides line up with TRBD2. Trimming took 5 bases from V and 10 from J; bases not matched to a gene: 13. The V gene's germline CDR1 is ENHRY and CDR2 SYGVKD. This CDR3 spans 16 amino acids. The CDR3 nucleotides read TGTGCCATCAGTCCCCAGGGAGGGACTAGCGTTCAGGAGCTGTTTTTT. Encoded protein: CAISPQGGTSVQELFF.

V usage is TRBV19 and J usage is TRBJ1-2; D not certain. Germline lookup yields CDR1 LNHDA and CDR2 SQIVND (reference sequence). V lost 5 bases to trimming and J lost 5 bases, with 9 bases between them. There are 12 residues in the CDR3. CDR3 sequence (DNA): TGTGCCAGTAGTGCGAATATGTATGGCTACACCTTC. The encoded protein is CASSANMYGYTF.

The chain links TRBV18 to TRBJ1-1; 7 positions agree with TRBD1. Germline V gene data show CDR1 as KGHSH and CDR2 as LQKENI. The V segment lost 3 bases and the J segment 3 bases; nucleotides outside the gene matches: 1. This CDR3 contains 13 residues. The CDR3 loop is CASSPTGDTEAFF. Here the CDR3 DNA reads TGTGCCAGCTCACCCACAGGGGACACTGAAGCTTTCTTT. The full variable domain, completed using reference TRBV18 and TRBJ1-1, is NAGVMQNPRHLVRRRGQEARLRCSPMKGHSHVYWYRQLPEEGLKFMVYLQKENIIDESGMPKERFSAEFPKEGPSILRIQQVVRGDSAAYFCASSPTGDTEAFFGQGTRLTVV.

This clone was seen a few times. In DNA form, the CDR3 reads TGTGCCAGCAGTCCCCAGGGCCCGTTGGGCGATACGCAGTATTTT. This sequence encodes CASSPQGPLGDTQYF. The V and J genes are TRBV28 and TRBJ2-3; possibly TRBD1 for D (5 bases). V was trimmed by 5 bases and J by 6 bases, leaving 18 bases between them. This CDR3 comprises 15 residues. Germline V gene sequence: CDR1 MDHEN, CDR2 SYDVKM.

DNA for the CDR3: TGTGCCAGCAGCTCTCAGGCAGAGAATGAGCAGTTCTTC. This encodes CASSSQAENEQFF. The genes are TRBV7-8 and TRBJ2-1; D not resolved. CDR1 and CDR2 (germline): SGHVS, FQNEAQ. This CDR3 region has 13 residues. The V end was cut by 4 bases, the J end by 7 bases, with 11 bases between. Based on the CDR3 plus reference TRBV7-8 and TRBJ2-1, the full variable domain is GAGVSQSPRYKVAKRGQDVALRCDPISGHVSLFWYQQALGQGPEFLTYFQNEAQLDKSGLPSDRFFAERPEGSVSTLKIQRTQQEDSAVYLCASSSQAENEQFFGPGTRLTVL.

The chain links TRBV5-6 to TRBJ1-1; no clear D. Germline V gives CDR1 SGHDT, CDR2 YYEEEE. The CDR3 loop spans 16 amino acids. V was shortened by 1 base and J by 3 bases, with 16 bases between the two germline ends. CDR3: CASSLIGGGVHTEAFF. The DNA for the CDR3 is TGTGCCAGCAGCTTGATCGGAGGTGGAGTGCACACTGAAGCTTTCTTT.

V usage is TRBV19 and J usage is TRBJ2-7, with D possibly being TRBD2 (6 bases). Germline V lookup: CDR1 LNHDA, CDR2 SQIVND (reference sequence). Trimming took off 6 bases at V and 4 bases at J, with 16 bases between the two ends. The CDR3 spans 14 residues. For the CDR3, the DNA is TGTGCCAGTAGCACACCGGGACTCGTATACGAGCAGTACTTC. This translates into CASSTPGLVYEQYF.

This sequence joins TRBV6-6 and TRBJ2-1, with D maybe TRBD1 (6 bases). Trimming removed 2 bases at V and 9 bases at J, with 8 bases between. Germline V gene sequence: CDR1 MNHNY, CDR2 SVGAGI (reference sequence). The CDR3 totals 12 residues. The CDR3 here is CASSYMGAEQFF. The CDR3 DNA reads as TGTGCCAGCAGTTACATGGGGGCTGAGCAGTTCTTC.

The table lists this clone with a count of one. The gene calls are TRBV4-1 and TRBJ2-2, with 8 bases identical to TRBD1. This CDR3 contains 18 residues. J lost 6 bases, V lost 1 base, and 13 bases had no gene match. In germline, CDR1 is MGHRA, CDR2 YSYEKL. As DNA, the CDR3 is TGCGCCAGCAGCCAAGGAGCCAGGGGGCGCGGATTTGCCGGGGAGCTGTTTTTT. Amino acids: CASSQGARGRGFAGELFF.

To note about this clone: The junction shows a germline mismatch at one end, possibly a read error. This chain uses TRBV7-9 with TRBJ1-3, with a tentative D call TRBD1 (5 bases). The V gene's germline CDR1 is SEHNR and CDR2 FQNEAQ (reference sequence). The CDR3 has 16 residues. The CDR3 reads CSSSLGMAGVGNTIYF. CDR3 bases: TGTTCCAGCAGCTTAGGGATGGCGGGGGTCGGAAACACCATATATTTT.

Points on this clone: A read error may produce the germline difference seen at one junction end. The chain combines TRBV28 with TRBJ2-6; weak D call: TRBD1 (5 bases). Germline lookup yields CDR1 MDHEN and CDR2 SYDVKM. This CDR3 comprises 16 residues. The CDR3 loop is CASSLPHRSGANGLTF. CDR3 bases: TGTGCCAGCAGTTTACCTCATCGCTCTGGGGCCAACGGCCTGACTTTC.

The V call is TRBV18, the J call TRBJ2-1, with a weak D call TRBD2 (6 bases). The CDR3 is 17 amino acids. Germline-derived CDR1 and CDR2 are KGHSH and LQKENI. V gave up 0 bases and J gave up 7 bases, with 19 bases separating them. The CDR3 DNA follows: TGTGCCAGCTCACCACCAGGGGCAGGGAGGTTCGTTAATGAGCAGTTCTTC. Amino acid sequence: CASSPPGAGRFVNEQFF. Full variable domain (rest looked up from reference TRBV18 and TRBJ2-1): NAGVMQNPRHLVRRRGQEARLRCSPMKGHSHVYWYRQLPEEGLKFMVYLQKENIIDESGMPKERFSAEFPKEGPSILRIQQVVRGDSAAYFCASSPPGAGRFVNEQFFGPGTRLTVL.

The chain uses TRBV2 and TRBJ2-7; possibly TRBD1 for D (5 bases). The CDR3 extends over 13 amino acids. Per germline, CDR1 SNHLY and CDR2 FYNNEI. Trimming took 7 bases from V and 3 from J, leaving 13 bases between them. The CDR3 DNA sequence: TGTGCCAGCACATACAGGAACTACTACGAGCAGTACTTC. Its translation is CASTYRNYYEQYF. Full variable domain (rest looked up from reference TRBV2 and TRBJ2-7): EPEVTQTPSHQVTQMGQEVILRCVPISNHLYFYWYRQILGQKVEFLVSFYNNEISEKSEIFDDQFSVERPDGSNFTLKIRSTKLEDSAMYFCASTYRNYYEQYFGPGTRLTVT.

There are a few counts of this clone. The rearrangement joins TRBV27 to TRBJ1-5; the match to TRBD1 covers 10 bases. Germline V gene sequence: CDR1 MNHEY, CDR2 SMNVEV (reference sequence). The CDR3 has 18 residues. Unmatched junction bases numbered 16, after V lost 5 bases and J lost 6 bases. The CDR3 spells CASSLKPYGQGGTQPQHF. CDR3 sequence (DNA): TGTGCCAGCAGTCTTAAACCCTATGGACAGGGGGGTACTCAGCCCCAGCATTTT.

The DNA of the CDR3 is TGTGCCAGCAGAGACCGGGACAGAGCCCAAGAGACCCAGTACTTC. Translated, it gives CASRDRDRAQETQYF. The chain couples TRBV2 to TRBJ2-5; 7 nucleotides line up with TRBD1. This CDR3 has 15 residues. Trimming took 6 bases from V and 1 from J; bases not matched to a gene: 8. Germline V gene data show CDR1 as SNHLY and CDR2 as FYNNEI.

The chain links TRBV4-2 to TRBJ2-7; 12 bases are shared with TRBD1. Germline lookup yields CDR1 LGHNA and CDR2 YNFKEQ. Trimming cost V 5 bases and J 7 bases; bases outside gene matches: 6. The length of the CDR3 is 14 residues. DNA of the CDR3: TGTGCCAGCAGCGACCGGGACAGGGGGCTTGAGCAGTACTTC. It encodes CASSDRDRGLEQYF.

The CDR3 spells CASTNPRLAGIDSYEQYF. CDR3 nucleotides: TGTGCCAGCACCAATCCTAGACTAGCGGGGATTGACTCCTACGAGCAGTACTTC. V is TRBV5-8 and J is TRBJ2-7; 11 bases map to TRBD2. Unmatched junction bases numbered 14, after V lost 6 bases and J lost 0 bases. This CDR3 has 18 amino acids. CDR1 and CDR2 from the germline V gene are SGHTS and YDEGEE.

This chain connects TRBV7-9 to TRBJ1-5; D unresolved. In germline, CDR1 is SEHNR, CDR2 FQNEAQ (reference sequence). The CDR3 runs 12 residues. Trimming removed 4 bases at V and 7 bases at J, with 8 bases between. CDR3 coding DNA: TGTGCCAGCAGCTATAACTTGCAGCCCCAGCATTTT. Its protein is CASSYNLQPQHF.

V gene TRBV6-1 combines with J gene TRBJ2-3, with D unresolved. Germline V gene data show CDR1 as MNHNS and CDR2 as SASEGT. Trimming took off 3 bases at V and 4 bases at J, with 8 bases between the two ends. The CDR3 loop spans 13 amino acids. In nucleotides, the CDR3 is TGTGCCAGCAGTGAGCAACACCCAGATACGCAGTATTTT. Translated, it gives CASSEQHPDTQYF.

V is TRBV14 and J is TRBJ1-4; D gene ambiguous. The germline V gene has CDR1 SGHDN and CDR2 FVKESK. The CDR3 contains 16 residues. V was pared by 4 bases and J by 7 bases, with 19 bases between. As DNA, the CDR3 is TGTGCCAGCAGCCCCGGCCTCCAGAGGCGGGGTGAAAAACTGTTTTTT. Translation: CASSPGLQRRGEKLFF.

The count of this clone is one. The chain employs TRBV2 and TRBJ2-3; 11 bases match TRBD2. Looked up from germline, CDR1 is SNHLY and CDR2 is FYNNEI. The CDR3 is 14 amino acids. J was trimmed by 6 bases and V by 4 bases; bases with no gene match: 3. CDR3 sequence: CASSVASGRDTQYF. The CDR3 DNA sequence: TGTGCCAGCAGTGTGGCTAGCGGGAGGGATACGCAGTATTTT.

CDR3 nucleotide sequence: TGTGCCAGCAGCTTAGGTAGTCTCCGGAGTATCAAAGATGAAAAACTGTTTTTT. Translation gives CASSLGSLRSIKDEKLFF. The chain recombines TRBV7-8 with TRBJ1-4; no clear D gene. Germline-derived CDR1 and CDR2 are SGHVS and FQNEAQ. V lost 1 base to trimming and J lost 6 bases, with 21 bases between them. The CDR3 length is 18 residues.